This TCR delta chain was recovered during a study of gammadelta T cells in human blood (dated by TCRdb to the early 2020s). General conclusions and limits of the study: The study reported that microbial exposure appeared to drive polyclonal expansion of innate gamma-delta T cells immediately after birth.

Trimming at the junction amounts to 0 bases on V and 0 bases on J, and the germline ends lie 21 bases apart. CDR1 and CDR2, looked up from the germline V gene, are NSMFDY and ISSIKDK. The CDR3 measures 18 amino acids from cysteine to phenylalanine. Here the CDR3 DNA is all that survives: 54 bases in frame from base 1. The library was built by means of RT-PCR. Sequencing used an Illumina MiSeq. In TCRdb, clones were called once more from the public reads by CATT, and rows of identical DNA were later combined. In this sample the table shows roughly 1,500 delta-chain clones, approximately 15% of which occur a single time. About a tenth of the sample belongs to the ten largest clones. Judged by its sample share, this clone qualifies as large (0.1 to 1%). It has no known antigen specificity. Per-base qualities were not stored, and no clone one base away is much larger.

This TCR was recovered from a human donor. The chain is encoded by TRAV29/DV5 joined to TRDJ1; the D gene cannot be named for sure. The specimen was non-Vgamma9Vdelta2 gamma-delta T cells from infant blood. This receptor carries the CDR3 CAASEEAAPPGYTDKLIF. The sequence in DNA is TGTGCAGCAAGCGAGGAGGCTGCCCCCCCCGGGTACACCGATAAACTCATCTTT.